This TCR beta chain is drawn from a study of response to subunit inactivated influenza vaccine. General study findings and limits: Only a handful of new T cells, the authors suggested, are recruited with each seasonal influenza vaccination.

This clonotype turned up a few times. Its cognate antigen is unknown. MiXCR, run by TCRdb on the RT-PCR reads, gives a single entry per CDR3 protein. Here the sample spans around 520,000 distinct CDR3 sequences, around 11% being singletons. Source: PBMCs from blood, taken on the day of vaccination. The sequence derives from a man aged 45-65 years who received an inactivated influenza vaccine.

CDR3 loop: CASSQEADRGRYYEQYF. The CDR3 DNA reads as TGCGCCAGCAGCCAAGAAGCGGACAGGGGGCGCTATTACGAGCAGTACTTC. The J gene is TRBJ2-7, the V gene TRBV4-3, with TRBD1 identical over 11 bases. The V gene's germline CDR1 is LGHNA and CDR2 YSLEER. Germline trimming cut 0 bases from V and 4 bases from J; bases unmatched to any gene: 8. CDR3 length equals 17 residues.